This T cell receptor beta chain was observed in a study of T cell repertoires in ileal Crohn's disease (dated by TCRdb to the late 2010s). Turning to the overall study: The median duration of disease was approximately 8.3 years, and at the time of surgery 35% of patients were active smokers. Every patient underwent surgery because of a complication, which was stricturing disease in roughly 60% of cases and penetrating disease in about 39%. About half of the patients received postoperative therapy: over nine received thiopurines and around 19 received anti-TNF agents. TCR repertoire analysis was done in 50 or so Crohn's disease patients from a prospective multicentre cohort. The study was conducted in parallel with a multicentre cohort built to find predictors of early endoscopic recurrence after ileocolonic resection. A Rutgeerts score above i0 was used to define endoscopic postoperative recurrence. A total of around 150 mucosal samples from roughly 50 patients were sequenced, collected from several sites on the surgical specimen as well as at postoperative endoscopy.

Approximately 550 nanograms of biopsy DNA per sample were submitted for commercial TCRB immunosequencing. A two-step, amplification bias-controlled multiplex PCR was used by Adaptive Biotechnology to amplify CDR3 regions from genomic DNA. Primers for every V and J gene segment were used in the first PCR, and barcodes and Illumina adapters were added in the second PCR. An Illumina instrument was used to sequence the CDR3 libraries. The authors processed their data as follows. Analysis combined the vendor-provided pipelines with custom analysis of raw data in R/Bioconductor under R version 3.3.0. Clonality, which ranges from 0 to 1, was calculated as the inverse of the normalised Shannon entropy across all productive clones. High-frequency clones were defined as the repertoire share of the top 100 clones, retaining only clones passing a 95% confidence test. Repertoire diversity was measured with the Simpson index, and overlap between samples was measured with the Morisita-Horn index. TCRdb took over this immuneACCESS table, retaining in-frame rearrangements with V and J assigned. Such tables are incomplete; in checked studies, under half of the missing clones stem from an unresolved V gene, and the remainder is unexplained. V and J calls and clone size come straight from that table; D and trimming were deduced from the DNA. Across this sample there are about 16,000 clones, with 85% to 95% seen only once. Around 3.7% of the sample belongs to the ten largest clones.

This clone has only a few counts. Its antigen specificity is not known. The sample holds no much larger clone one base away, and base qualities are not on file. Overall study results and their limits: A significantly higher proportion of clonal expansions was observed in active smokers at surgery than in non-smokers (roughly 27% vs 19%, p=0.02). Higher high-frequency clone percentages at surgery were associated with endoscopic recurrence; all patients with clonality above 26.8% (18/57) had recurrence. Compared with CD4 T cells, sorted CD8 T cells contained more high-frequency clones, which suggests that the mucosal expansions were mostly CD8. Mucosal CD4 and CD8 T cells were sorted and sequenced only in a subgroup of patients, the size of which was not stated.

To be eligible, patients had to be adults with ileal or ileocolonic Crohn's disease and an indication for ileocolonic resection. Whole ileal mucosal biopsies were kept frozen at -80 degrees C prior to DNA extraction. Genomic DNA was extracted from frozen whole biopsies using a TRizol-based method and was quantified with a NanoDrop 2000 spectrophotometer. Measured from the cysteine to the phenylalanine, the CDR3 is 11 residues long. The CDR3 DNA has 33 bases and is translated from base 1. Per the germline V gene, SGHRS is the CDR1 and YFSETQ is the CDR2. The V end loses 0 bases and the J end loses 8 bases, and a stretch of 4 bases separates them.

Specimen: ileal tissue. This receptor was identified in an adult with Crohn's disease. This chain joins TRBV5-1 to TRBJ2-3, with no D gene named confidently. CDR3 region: CASSLAGTQYF. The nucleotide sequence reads TGCGCCAGCAGCTTGGCGGGTACGCAGTATTTT.